This TCR beta chain originates from a study of cytomegalovirus exposure and HLA in healthy donors. The donors (healthy individuals) were bone marrow donors. Study-wide findings and caveats: In an earlier analysis, productive rearrangement rates for most beta V segments clustered near 90% or 30%. Association of a missense DCLRE1C variant with TCR beta V- and J-gene trimming was reported in a later analysis.

Germline lookup yields CDR1 SQVTM and CDR2 ANQGSEA. V was clipped by 7 bases and J by 3 bases; unmatched bases: 4. The CDR3 runs 12 residues. Worth noting for this clone: Its antigen is undetermined.

PCR involved 60 Vbeta and 13 Jbeta primers. Profiled with immunoSEQ multiplex PCR; TCRdb holds only in-frame clones, not every one. The repertoire has 65,000 to 85,000 clones, roughly 82% of them found once; the top ten carry roughly 12%. Material for sequencing was PBMCs. The TCR originated in a male donor in good health and CMV-seropositive. V gene TRBV29-1 combines with J gene TRBJ2-3; 7 bases are a match to TRBD2. The CDR3 DNA sequence: TGCAGCGGGGGGGGTATTACAGATACGCAGTATTTT. Protein sequence: CSGGGITDTQYF.